Detailed here is one T cell receptor beta chain. What it binds is not known. Second doses that came at about 4 or about 12 weeks were put together. This sample stems from a study of T cell responses to AZD1222 COVID-19 vaccine. Clones were sequenced by immunoSEQ multiplex PCR, and TCRdb holds only the in-frame ones, with some missing. The profile shows roughly 140,000 clones, just over 90% of them singletons. Study-wide findings and caveats: Repertoires were sampled only after the peak T cell response.

CDR1 and CDR2 from the germline V gene are SNHLY and FYNNEI. Trimming shortened V by 8 bases and J by 0 bases, and 11 bases separated the two germline ends. This CDR3 contains 14 residues. Sequenced here: peripheral blood, sampled 28 days after the second AZD1222 dose. The J gene is TRBJ1-3, the V gene TRBV2; D is unresolved. The source of this sequence is an adult who received the AZD1222 COVID-19 vaccine. In DNA, the CDR3 is TGTGCCAGCGTTGACCAGAACTCTGGAAACACCATATATTTT. It codes for CASVDQNSGNTIYF.